Below are 11 T cell receptor beta chains sequenced from a single sample in a study of OX40 agonist ivuxolimab in advanced cancers. Profiled with immunoSEQ multiplex PCR; TCRdb holds only in-frame clones, not every one. Here the sample spans 15,000 to 20,000 clones, roughly four fifths being singletons. Sequencing used CD4+ or CD8+ T cells sorted from blood, obtained in a trial of the OX40 agonist ivuxolimab. The source of these receptors is an adult with an advanced solid tumor such as melanoma, head and neck, liver or kidney cancer.

The rearrangement links TRBV6-1 to TRBJ2-2; D remains ambiguous. This CDR3 has 14 amino acids. The V gene lost 6 bases and the J gene lost 5 bases, with 13 bases spanning the gap. Looked up from germline, CDR1 is MNHNS and CDR2 is SASEGT. The CDR3 reads CASRDPWGTGELFF. CDR3 coding DNA: TGTGCCAGCAGGGACCCATGGGGTACCGGGGAGCTGTTTTTT.

The count of this clone is one. The chain uses TRBV2 and TRBJ2-7; D might be TRBD1 (6 bases). The CDR3 has 16 residues. V was cut by 5 bases and J by 3 bases, with 20 bases left in between. CDR1 and CDR2 (germline): SNHLY, FYNNEI. CDR3: CASSKEMDSLRYEQYF. DNA for the CDR3: TGTGCCAGCAGTAAAGAAATGGACAGCCTCCGCTACGAGCAGTACTTC.

The chain joins TRBV6-6 to TRBJ1-1, with D maybe TRBD1 (6 bases). V was cut by 6 bases and J by 1 base, with 9 bases left in between. Germline loops: CDR1 MNHNY, CDR2 SVGAGI (reference sequence). CDR3 length: 13 residues. CDR3 residues: CASSLTGNTEAFF. The CDR3 region has the DNA TGTGCCAGCAGCCTGACAGGGAACACTGAAGCTTTCTTT.

As to this clone: A read error may produce the germline difference seen at one junction end. This sample includes further DNA sequences coding for the same CDR3. The rearrangement links TRBV7-6 to TRBJ1-1; 9 bases line up with TRBD1. The CDR3 spans 15 residues. Germline lookup yields CDR1 SGHVS and CDR2 FNYEAQ. The CDR3 loop is CASRDGQGPYTEAFF. In nucleotides, the CDR3 is TGTGCTAGCAGAGACGGACAGGGGCCTTACACTGAAGCTTTCTTT.

V usage is TRBV6-5 and J usage is TRBJ2-5; no definite D call. V lost 5 bases, J lost 5 bases, and 12 bases lay in between. This CDR3 is built from 13 residues. The germline CDR1 and CDR2 sequences are MNHEY and SVGAGI. The CDR3 loop is CASSPGWWETQYF. The CDR3 bases are TGTGCCAGCAGTCCCGGCTGGTGGGAGACCCAGTACTTC.

The rearrangement links TRBV2 to TRBJ2-3; 7 nucleotides agree with TRBD1. The ends lost 0 bases at V and 7 bases at J; junction bases unmatched: 10. CDR1 is SNHLY and CDR2 is FYNNEI in the germline V gene. This CDR3 has 16 residues. DNA for the CDR3: TGTGCCAGCAGTGAAGCGGGGGTACAGGGGTTAAATACGCAGTATTTT. Translated: CASSEAGVQGLNTQYF.

The chain recombines TRBV5-6 with TRBJ2-1; 8 bases line up with TRBD2. The J segment lost 16 bases and the V segment lost 3 bases, leaving 15 bases of the junction unmatched. The CDR3 totals 14 residues. Germline V gene lookup returns CDR1 SGHDT and CDR2 YYEEEE. CDR3 coding DNA: TGTGCCAGCAGCTCGGACGGTAGCGGGAACCGTGGTTTCTTC. It specifies CASSSDGSGNRGFF.

This clone was seen once. V gene TRBV29-1 combines with J gene TRBJ2-7; D is possibly TRBD1 or TRBD2 (5 bases each). V shed 4 bases and J shed 3 bases, with 13 bases lying between them. Germline CDR1 and CDR2: SQVTM and ANQGSEA. This CDR3 is 13 amino acids long. The CDR3 region is CSVVPGANYEQYF. Here the CDR3 DNA reads TGCAGCGTTGTACCCGGGGCGAACTACGAGCAGTACTTC.

The J gene is TRBJ2-7, the V gene TRBV11-3; 8 nucleotides match TRBD2. With V trimmed by 4 bases and J by 0 bases, 5 bases remained unmatched. Germline V gives CDR1 SGHNT, CDR2 YENEEA. The CDR3 contains 15 residues. The CDR3 nucleotides are TGTGCCAGCAGCTCCTTAGCGGGATCCTCCTACGAGCAGTACTTC. Its translation: CASSSLAGSSYEQYF.

The rearrangement uses TRBV25-1 and TRBJ2-3; TRBD2 aligns across 7 bases. CDR1 and CDR2 (germline): MGHDK, SYGVNS. The V and J ends lost 6 bases and 1 base, in that order; junction bases with no gene match: 10. The CDR3 length is 16 residues. The CDR3 here is CASSSGIGSRTDTQYF. The CDR3 DNA sequence: TGTGCCAGCAGCAGCGGGATTGGGAGCCGCACAGATACGCAGTATTTT.

The V call is TRBV27, the J call TRBJ1-5; D might be TRBD1 (5 bases). The V end was cut by 3 bases, the J end by 5 bases, with 11 bases between. This CDR3 is 14 amino acids long. The germline gives CDR1 MNHEY, CDR2 SMNVEV (reference sequence). The CDR3 region is CASSLQGGHQPQHF. In DNA, the CDR3 is TGTGCCAGCAGTTTGCAGGGAGGGCATCAGCCCCAGCATTTT.